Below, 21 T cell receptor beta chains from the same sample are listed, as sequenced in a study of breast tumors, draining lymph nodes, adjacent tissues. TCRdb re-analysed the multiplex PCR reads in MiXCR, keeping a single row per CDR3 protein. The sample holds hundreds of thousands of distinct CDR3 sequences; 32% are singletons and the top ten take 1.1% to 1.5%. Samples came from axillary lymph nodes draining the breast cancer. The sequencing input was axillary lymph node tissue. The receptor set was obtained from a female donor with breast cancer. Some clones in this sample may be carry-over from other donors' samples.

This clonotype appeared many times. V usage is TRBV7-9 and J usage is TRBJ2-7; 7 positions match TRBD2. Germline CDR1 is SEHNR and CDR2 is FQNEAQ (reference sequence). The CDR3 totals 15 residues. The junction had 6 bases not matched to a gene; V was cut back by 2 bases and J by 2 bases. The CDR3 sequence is CASSLLGGGTYEQYF. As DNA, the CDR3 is TGTGCCAGCAGCTTACTCGGCGGGGGAACCTACGAGCAGTACTTC.

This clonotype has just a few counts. CDR3 DNA sequence: TGTGCCACCAGCAGATCCGGGACAGCGAACACCGGGGAGCTGTTTTTT. Protein: CATSRSGTANTGELFF. This chain links TRBV15 with TRBJ2-2, with TRBD1 identical over 7 bases. Germline-derived CDR1 and CDR2 are LNHNV and YYDKDF (reference sequence). V lost 2 bases and J lost 0; bases outside the gene matches: 3. The CDR3 is 16 amino acids.

As DNA, the CDR3 is TGTGCCACCAGTGAGCCATATGGCTACACCTTC. Protein sequence: CATSEPYGYTF. The V call is TRBV24-1, the J call TRBJ1-2; D unresolved. CDR1 and CDR2 (germline): KGHDR, SFDVKD. The CDR3 is made up of 11 amino acids. The V gene lost 4 bases and the J gene lost 5 bases, with 4 bases spanning the gap.

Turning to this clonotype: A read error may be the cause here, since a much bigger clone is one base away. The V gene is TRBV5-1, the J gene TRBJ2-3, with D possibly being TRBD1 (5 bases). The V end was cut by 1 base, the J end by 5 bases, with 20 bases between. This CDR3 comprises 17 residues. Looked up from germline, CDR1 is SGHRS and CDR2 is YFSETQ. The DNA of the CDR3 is TGCGCCAGCAGCTTGAGAGGTGCCGACAGCGTGGTAGATACGCAGTATTTT. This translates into CASSLRGADSVVDTQYF.

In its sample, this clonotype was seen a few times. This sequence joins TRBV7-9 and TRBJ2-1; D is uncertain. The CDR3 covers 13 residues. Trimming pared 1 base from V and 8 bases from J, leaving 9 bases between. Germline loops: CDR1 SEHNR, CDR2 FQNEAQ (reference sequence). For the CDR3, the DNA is TGTGCCAGCAGCTTAGAGAGGTTAGATGAGCAGTTCTTC. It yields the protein CASSLERLDEQFF.

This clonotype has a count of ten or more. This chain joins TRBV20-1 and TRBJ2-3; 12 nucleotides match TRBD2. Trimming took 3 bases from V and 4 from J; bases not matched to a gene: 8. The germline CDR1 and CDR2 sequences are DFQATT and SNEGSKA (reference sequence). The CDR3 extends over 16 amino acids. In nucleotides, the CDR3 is TGCAGTGCTAGCCGCCGGACTAGCGGGAAGTCAGATACGCAGTATTTT. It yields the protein CSASRRTSGKSDTQYF.

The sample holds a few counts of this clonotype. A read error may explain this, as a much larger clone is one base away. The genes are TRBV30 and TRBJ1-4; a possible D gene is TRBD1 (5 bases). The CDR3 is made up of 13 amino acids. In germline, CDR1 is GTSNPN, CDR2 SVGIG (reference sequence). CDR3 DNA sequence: TGTGCCCGGAGTGATGGGAGGGGCGAAAAACTGTTTTTT. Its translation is CARSDGRGEKLFF.

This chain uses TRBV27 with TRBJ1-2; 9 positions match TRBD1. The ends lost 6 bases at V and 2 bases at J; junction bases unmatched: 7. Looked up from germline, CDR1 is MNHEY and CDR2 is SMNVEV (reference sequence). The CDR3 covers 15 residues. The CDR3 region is CASREGQGRNYGYTF. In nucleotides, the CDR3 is TGTGCCAGCAGAGAAGGACAGGGGCGGAACTATGGCTACACCTTC.

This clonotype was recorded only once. This chain's CDR3 is CASKGRLAGGPGTGELFF. The CDR3 nucleotides are TGTGCCAGCAAGGGTCGGCTAGCGGGAGGCCCGGGTACCGGGGAGCTGTTTTTT. The chain is built from TRBV28 and TRBJ2-2, with 11 positions matching TRBD2. CDR1 MDHEN and CDR2 SYDVKM come from the germline V gene. This CDR3 is 18 amino acids long. V was pared by 7 bases and J by 5 bases, with 15 bases of the junction left unmatched.

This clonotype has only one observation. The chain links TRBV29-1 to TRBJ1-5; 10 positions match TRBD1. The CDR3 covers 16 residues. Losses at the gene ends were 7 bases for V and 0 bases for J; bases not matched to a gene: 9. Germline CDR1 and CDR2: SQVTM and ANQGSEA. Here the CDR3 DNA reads TGCAGCGACGCCGGGACAGGGGCCCATAGCAATCAGCCCCAGCATTTT. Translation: CSDAGTGAHSNQPQHF.

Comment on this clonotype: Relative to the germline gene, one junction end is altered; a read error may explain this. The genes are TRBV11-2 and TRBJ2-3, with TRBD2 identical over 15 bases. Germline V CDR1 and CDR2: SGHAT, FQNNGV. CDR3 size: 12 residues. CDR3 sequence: CASSSPGLAGGF. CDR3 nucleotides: TGTGCCAGCAGCTCCCCCGGACTAGCGGGAGGGTTT. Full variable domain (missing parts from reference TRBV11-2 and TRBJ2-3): EAGVAQSPRYKIIEKRQSVAFWCNPISGHATLYWYQQILGQGPKLLIQFQNNGVVDDSQLPKDRFSAERLKGVDSTLKIQPAKLEDSAVYLCASSSPGLAGGFGPGTRLTVL.

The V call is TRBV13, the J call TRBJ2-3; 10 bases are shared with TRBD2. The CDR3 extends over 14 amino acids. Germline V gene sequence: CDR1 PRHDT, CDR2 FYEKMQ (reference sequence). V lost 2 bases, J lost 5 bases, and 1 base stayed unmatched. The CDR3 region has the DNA TGTGCCAGCAGCTTAAGGACTAGCGGAGATACGCAGTATTTT. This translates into CASSLRTSGDTQYF.

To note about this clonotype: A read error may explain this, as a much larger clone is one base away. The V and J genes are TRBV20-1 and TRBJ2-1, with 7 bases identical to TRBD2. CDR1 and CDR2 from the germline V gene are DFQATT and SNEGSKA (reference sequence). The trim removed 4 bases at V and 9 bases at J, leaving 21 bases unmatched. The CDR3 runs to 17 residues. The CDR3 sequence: CSATPWVSGGRYSEQFF. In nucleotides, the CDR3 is TGCAGTGCTACCCCTTGGGTGTCTGGCGGGAGATATAGTGAGCAGTTCTTC.

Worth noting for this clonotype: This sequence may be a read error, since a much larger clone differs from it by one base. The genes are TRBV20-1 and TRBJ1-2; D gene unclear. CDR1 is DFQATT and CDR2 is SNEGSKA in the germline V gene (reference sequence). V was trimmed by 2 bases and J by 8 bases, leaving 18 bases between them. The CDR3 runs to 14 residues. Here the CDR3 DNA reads TGCAGTGCTAGAATTGTAGAGGGCGGTTCCGGCTACACCTTC. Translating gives CSARIVEGGSGYTF.

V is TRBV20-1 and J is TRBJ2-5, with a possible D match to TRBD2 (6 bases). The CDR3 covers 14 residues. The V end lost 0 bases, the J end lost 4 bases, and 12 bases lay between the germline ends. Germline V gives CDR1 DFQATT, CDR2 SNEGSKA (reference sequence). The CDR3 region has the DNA TGCAGTGCTAGAGATGTCGGAGGGCGAGAGACCCAGTACTTC. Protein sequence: CSARDVGGRETQYF.

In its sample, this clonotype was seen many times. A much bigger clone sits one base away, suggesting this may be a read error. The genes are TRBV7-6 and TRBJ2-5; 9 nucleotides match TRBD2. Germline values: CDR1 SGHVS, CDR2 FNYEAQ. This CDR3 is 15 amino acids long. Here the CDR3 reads CASSLGAGGGETQHF. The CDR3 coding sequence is TGTGCCAGCAGCTTAGGGGCGGGAGGGGGAGAGACCCAGCACTTC.

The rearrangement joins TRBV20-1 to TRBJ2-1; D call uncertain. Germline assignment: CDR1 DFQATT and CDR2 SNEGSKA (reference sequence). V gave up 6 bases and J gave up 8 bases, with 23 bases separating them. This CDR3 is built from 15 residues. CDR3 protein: CSASSPRPEIDEQFF. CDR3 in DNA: TGCAGTGCCAGCAGCCCCAGACCGGAGATCGATGAGCAGTTCTTC.

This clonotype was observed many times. CDR3 DNA: TGCGCCAGCAGCTTCCGGACAGGGGGCGATTACGAGCAGTACTTC. Its protein product is CASSFRTGGDYEQYF. The chain joins TRBV5-1 to TRBJ2-7; TRBD1 matches at 11 bases. The junction had 5 bases not matched to a gene; V was cut back by 2 bases and J by 4 bases. The CDR3 length is 15 residues. Germline CDR1 SGHRS, CDR2 YFSETQ.

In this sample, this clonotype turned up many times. The CDR3 DNA reads as TGTGCCAGCAGCCGGGACCTATACTCTGGAAACACCATATATTTT. Protein: CASSRDLYSGNTIYF. V usage is TRBV6-6 and J usage is TRBJ1-3; possible D gene TRBD1, 5 bases. V shed 6 bases and J shed 0 bases, with 12 bases lying between them. The CDR3 sequence is 15 residues long. Germline V gene lookup returns CDR1 MNHNY and CDR2 SVGAGI (reference sequence).

The CDR3 DNA reads TGTGCCAGCAGCCCCACGACACCGGGGTCAAACTATGGCTACACCTTC. Its protein product is CASSPTTPGSNYGYTF. The genes are TRBV7-9 and TRBJ1-2; D remains unclear. This CDR3 is built from 16 residues. The germline gives CDR1 SEHNR, CDR2 FQNEAQ (reference sequence). Trimming stripped 5 bases from V and 2 bases from J, with 18 bases between.

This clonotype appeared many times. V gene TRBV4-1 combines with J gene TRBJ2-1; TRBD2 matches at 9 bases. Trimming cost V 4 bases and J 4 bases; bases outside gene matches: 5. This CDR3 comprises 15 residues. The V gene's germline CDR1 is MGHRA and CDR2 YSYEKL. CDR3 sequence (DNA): TGCGCCAGCAGCCTCAGGACTAGCGAGTACAATGAGCAGTTCTTC. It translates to CASSLRTSEYNEQFF.